This T cell receptor beta chain was sequenced in a study of technical replicates of blood from four donors. This clone has just one count. Clones were sequenced by immunoSEQ multiplex PCR, and TCRdb holds only the in-frame ones, with some missing. The table records about 70,000 clones, 95% to 97% of them present only once. Material: T cells isolated from PBMCs. This receptor was identified in a human donor in good health.

The CDR3 reads CAWSVRLAGPDEQYF. The CDR3 DNA follows: TGTGCCTGGAGTGTGCGACTAGCGGGGCCGGACGAGCAGTACTTC. The V and J genes are TRBV30 and TRBJ2-7; TRBD2 matches 11 bases. V trimming: 0 bases; J trimming: 5 bases; junction bases outside the gene matches: 6. From germline, CDR1 is GTSNPN and CDR2 SVGIG (reference sequence). The CDR3 is made up of 15 amino acids.